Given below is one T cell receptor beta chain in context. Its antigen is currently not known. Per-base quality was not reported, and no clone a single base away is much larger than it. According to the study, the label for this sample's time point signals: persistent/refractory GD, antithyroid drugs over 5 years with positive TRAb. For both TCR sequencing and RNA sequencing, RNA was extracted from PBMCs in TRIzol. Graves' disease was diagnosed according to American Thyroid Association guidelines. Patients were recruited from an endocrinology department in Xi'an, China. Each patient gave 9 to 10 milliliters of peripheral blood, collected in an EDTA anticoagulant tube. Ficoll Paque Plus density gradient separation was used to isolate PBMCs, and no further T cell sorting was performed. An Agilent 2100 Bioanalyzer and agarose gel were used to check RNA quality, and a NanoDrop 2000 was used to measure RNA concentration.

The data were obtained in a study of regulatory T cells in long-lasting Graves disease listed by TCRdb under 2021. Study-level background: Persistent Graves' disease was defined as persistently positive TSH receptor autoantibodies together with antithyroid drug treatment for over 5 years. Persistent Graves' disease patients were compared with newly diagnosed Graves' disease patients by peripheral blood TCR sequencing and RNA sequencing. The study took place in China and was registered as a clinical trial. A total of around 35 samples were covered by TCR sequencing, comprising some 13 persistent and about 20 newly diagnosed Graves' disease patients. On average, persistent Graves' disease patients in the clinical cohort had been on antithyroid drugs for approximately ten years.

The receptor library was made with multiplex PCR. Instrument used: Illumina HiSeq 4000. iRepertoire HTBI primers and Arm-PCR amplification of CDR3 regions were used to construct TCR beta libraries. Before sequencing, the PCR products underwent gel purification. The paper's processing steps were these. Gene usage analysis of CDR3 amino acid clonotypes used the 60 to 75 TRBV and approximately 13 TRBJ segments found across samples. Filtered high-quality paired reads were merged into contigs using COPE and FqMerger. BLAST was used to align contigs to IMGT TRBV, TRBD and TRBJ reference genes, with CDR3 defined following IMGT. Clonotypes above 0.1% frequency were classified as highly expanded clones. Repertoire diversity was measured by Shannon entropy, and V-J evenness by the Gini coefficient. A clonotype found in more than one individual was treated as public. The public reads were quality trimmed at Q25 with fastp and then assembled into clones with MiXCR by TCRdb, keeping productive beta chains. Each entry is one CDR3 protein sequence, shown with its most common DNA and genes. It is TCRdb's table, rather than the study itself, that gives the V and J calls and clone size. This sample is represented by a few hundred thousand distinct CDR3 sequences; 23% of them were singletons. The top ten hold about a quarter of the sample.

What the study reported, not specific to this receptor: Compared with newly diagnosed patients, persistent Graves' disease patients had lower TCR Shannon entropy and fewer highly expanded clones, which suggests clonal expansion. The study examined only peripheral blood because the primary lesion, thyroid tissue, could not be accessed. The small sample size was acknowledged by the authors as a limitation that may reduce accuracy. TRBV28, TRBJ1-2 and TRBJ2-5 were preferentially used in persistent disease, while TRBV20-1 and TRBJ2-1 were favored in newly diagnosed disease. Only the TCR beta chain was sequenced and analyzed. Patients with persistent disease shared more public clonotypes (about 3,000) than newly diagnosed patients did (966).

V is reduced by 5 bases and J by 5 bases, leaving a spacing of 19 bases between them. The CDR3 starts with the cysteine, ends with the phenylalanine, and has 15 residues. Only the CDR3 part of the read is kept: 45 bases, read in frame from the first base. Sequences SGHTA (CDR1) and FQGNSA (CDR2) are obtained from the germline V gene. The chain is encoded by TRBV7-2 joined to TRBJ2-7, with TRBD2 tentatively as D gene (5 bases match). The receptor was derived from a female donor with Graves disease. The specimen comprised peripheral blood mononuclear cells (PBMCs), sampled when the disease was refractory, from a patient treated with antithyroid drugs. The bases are TGTGCCAGCAGCCCCGGCGGGCCCCGGCGGCACGAGCAGTACTTC. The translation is CASSPGGPRRHEQYF.